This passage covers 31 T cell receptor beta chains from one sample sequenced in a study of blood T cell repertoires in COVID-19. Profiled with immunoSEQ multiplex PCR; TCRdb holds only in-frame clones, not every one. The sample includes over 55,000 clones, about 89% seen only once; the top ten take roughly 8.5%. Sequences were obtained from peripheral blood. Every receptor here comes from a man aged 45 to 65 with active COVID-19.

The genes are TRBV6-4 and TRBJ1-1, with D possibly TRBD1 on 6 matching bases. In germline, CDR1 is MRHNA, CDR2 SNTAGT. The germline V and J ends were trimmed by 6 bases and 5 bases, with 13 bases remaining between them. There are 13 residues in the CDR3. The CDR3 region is CASSGGRGTEAFF. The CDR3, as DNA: TGTGCCAGCAGCGGGGGGCGCGGGACTGAAGCTTTCTTT.

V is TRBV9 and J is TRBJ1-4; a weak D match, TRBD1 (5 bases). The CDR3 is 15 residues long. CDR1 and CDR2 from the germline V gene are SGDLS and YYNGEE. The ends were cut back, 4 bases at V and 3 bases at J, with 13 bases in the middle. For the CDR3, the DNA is TGTGCCAGCAGCCCGCGCGGGGGTCCTAATGAAAAACTGTTTTTT. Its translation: CASSPRGGPNEKLFF.

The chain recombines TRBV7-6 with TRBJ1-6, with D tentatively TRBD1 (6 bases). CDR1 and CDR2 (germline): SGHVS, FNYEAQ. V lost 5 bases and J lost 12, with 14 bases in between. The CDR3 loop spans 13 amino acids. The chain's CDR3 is CASSPRQELPLHF. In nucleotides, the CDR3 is TGTGCCAGCAGCCCCCGACAGGAGCTACCCCTCCACTTT. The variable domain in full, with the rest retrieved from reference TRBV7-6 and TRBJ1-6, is GAGVSQSPRYKVTKRGQDVALRCDPISGHVSLYWYRQALGQGPEFLTYFNYEAQQDKSGLPNDRFSAERPEGSISTLTIQRTEQRDSAMYRCASSPRQELPLHFGNGTRLTVT.

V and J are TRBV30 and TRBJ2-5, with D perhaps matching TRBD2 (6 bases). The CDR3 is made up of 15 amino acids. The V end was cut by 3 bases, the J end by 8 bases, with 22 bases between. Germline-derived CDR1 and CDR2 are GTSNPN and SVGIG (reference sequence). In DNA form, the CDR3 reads TGTGCCTGGAGCCCGTCTCGGTCAGGGAGGTACACCCAGTACTTC. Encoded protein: CAWSPSRSGRYTQYF. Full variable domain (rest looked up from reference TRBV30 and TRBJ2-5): SQTIHQWPATLVQPVGSPLSLECTVEGTSNPNLYWYRQAAGRGLQLLFYSVGIGQISSEVPQNLSASRPQDRQFILSSKKLLLSDSGFYLCAWSPSRSGRYTQYFGPGTRLLVL.

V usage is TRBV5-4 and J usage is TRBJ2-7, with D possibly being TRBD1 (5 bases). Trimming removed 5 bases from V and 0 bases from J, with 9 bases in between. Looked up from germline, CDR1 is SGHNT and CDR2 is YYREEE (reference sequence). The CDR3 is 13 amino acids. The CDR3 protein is CASSSDSSYEQYF. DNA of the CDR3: TGTGCCAGCAGTTCCGACAGCTCCTACGAGCAGTACTTC.

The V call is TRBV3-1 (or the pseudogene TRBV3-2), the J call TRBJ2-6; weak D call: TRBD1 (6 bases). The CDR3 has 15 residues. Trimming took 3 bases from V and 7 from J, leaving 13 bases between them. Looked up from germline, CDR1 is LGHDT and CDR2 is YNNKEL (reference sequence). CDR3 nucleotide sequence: TGTGCCAGCAGCCAGGACAGCGGAGGTGCCAACGTCCTGACTTTC. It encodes CASSQDSGGANVLTF.

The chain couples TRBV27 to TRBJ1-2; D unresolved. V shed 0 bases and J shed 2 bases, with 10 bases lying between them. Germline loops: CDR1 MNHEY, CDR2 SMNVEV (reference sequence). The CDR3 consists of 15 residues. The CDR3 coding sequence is TGTGCCAGCAGTTTATCTCGCCTAGCAAACTATGGCTACACCTTC. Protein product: CASSLSRLANYGYTF.

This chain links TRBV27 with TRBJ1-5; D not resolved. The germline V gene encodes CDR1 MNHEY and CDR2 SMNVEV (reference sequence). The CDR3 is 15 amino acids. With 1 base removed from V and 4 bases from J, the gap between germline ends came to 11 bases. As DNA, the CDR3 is TGTGCCAGCAGTTTATACCCACCGACAAATCAGCCCCAGCATTTT. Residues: CASSLYPPTNQPQHF.

The CDR3 is CASSGTGGVDYGYTF. For the CDR3, the DNA is TGTGCCAGCTCCGGGACAGGGGGCGTTGACTATGGCTACACCTTC. The rearrangement links TRBV18 to TRBJ1-2, with 12 bases lining up with TRBD1. Trimming took 6 bases from V and 3 from J; bases not matched to a gene: 5. Germline V lookup: CDR1 KGHSH, CDR2 LQKENI. The CDR3 runs 15 residues.

CDR3 protein: CASSYSRGQGTYGYTF. In nucleotides, the CDR3 is TGTGCCAGCAGTTACTCCCGAGGACAGGGAACGTATGGCTACACCTTC. V gene TRBV6-5 combines with J gene TRBJ1-2, with 8 nucleotides matching TRBD1. The germline V gene encodes CDR1 MNHEY and CDR2 SVGAGI. The CDR3 runs to 16 residues. V lost 0 bases and J lost 5; bases outside the gene matches: 8.

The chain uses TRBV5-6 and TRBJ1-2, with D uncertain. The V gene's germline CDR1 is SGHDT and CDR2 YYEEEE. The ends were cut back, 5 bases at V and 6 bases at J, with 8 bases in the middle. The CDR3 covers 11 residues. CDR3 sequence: CASSEIDGYTF. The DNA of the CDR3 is TGTGCCAGCAGTGAAATAGATGGCTACACCTTC.

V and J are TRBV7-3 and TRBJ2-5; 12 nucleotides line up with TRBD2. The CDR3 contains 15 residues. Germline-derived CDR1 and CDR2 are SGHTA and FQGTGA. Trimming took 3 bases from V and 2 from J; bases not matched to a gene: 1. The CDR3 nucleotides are TGTGCCAGCAGCTTGGGGACTAGCGGGCAAGAGACCCAGTACTTC. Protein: CASSLGTSGQETQYF.

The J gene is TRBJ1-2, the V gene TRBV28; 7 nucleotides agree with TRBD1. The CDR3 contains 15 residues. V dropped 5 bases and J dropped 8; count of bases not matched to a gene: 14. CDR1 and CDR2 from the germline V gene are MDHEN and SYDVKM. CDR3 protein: CASSLNRGLGAGYTF. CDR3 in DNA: TGTGCCAGCAGTCTTAACAGGGGTTTAGGTGCGGGCTACACCTTC.

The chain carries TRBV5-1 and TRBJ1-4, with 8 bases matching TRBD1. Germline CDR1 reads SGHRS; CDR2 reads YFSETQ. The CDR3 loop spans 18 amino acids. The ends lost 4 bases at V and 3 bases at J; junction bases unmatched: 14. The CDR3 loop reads CASSIGQGGYGANEKLFF. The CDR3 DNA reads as TGCGCCAGCAGCATCGGACAGGGTGGTTATGGGGCTAATGAAAAACTGTTTTTT. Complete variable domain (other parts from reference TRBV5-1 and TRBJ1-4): KAGVTQTPRYLIKTRGQQVTLSCSPISGHRSVSWYQQTPGQGLQFLFEYFSETQRNKGNFPGRFSGRQFSNSRSEMNVSTLELGDSALYLCASSIGQGGYGANEKLFFGSGTQLSVL.

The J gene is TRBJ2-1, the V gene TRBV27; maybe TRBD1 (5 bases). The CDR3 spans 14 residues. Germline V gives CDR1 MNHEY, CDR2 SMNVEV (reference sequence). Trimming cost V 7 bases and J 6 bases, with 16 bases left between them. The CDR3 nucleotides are TGTGCCAGCACCCTAGGGGCACCTGGCAATGAGCAGTTCTTC. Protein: CASTLGAPGNEQFF.

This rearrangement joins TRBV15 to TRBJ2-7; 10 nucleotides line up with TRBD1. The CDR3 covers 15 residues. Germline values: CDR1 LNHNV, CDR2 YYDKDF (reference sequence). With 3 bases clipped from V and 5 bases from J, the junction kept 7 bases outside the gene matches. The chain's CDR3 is CATSSRQGAGDEQYF. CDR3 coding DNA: TGTGCCACCAGCAGTAGACAGGGGGCAGGAGACGAGCAGTACTTC.

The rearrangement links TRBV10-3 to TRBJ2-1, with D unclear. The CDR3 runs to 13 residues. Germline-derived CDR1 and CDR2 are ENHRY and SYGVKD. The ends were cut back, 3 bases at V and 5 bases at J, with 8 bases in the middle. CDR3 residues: CAISETYDNEQFF. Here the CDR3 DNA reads TGTGCCATCAGTGAAACATACGACAATGAGCAGTTCTTC.

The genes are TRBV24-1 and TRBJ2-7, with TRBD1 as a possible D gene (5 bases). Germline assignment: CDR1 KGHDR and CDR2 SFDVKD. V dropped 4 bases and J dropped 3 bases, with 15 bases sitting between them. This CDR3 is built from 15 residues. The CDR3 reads CATSDPRQGNYEQYF. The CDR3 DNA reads TGTGCCACCAGTGACCCGAGGCAGGGCAACTACGAGCAGTACTTC.

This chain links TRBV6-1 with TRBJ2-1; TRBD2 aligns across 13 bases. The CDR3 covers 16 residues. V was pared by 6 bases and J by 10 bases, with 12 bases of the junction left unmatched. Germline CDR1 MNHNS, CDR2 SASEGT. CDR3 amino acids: CASSEYQPGLAGEQFF. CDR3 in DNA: TGTGCCAGCAGCGAATATCAGCCGGGACTAGCGGGAGAGCAGTTCTTC.

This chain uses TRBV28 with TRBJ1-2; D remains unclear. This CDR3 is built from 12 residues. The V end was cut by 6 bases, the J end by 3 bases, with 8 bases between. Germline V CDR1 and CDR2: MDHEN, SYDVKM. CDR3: CASSPGDYGYTF. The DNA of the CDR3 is TGTGCCAGCAGCCCGGGAGACTATGGCTACACCTTC.

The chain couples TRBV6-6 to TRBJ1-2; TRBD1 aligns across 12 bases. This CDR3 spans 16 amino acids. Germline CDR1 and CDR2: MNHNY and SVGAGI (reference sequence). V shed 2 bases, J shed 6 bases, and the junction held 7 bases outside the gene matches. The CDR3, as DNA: TGTGCCAGCAGTTACAGGGAGGGACAGGGGGCAGATGGCTACACCTTC. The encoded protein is CASSYREGQGADGYTF.

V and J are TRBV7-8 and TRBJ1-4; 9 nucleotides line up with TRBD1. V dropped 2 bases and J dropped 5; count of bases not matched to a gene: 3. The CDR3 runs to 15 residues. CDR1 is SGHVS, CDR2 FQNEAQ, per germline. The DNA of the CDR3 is TGTGCCAGCAGCTTATCGACAGGGGGGAATGAAAAACTGTTTTTT. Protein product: CASSLSTGGNEKLFF.

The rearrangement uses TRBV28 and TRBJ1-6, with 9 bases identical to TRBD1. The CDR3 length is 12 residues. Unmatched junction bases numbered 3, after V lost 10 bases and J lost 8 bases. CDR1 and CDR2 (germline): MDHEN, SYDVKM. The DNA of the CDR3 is TGTGCCACGGGACAGGGAGATTCACCCCTCCACTTT. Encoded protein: CATGQGDSPLHF.

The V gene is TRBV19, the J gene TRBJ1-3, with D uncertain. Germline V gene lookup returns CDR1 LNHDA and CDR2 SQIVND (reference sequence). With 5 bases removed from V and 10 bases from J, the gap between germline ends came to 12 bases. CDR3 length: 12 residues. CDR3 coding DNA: TGTGCCAGTAGTCGTCTGCGAGAGACCATATATTTT. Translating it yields CASSRLRETIYF.

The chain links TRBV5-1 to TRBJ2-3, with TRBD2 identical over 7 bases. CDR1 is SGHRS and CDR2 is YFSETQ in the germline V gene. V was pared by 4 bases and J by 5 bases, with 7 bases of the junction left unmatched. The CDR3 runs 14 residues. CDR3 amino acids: CASSTSGGRDTQYF. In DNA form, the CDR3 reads TGCGCCAGCAGCACCTCGGGGGGTAGAGATACGCAGTATTTT.

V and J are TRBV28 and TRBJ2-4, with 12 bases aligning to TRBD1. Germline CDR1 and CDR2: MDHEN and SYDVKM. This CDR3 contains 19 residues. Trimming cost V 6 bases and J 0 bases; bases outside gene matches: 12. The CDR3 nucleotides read TGTGCCAGCAGCGAAACCGGGACAGGGGGCGGGGGAGCCAAAAACATTCAGTACTTC. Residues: CASSETGTGGGGAKNIQYF.

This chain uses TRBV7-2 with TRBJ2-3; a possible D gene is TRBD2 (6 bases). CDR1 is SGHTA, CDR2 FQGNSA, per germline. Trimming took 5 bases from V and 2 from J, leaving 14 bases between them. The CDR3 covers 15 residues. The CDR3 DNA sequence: TGTGCCAGCAGCCTTGGGGGAGGTCTCACAGATACGCAGTATTTT. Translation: CASSLGGGLTDTQYF. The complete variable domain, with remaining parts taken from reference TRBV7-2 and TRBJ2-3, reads GAGVSQSPSNKVTEKGKDVELRCDPISGHTALYWYRQSLGQGLEFLIYFQGNSAPDKSGLPSDRFSAERTGGSVSTLTIQRTQQEDSAVYLCASSLGGGLTDTQYFGPGTRLTVL.

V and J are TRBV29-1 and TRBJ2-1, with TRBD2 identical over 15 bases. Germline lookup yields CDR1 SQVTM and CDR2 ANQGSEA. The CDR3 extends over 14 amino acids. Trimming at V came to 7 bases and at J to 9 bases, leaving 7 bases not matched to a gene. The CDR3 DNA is TGCAGCGCCTGGACTAGCGGGGGGGCTATTGAGCAGTTCTTC. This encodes CSAWTSGGAIEQFF.

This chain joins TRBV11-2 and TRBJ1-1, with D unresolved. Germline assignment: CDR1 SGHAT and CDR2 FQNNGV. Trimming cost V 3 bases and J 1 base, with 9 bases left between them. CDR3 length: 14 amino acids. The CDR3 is CASSLKRGNTEAFF. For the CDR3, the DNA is TGTGCCAGCAGCTTGAAACGGGGGAACACTGAAGCTTTCTTT.

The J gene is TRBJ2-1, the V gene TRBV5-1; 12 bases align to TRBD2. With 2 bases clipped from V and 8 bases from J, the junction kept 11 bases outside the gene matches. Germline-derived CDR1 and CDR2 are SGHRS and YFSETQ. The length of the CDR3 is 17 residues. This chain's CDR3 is CASSFFRTSGIMDEQFF. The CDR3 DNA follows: TGCGCCAGCAGCTTTTTTAGGACTAGCGGGATCATGGATGAGCAGTTCTTC.

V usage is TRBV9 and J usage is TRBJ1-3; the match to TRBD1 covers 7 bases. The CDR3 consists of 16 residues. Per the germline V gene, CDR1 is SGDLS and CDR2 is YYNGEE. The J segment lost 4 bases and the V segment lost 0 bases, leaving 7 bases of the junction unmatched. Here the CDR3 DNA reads TGTGCCAGCAGCGTAGAAGGGGGCTCGGGGGGAAACACCATATATTTT. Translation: CASSVEGGSGGNTIYF.